The present TCR beta chain was sequenced within a study of blood T cell repertoires in COVID-19. At the level of the study: Both acute and convalescent COVID-19 samples were obtained from the United States, Italy and Spain. From T cells, B-cell-depleted T cells, or PBMCs came the material, which was cDNA or gDNA.

Study processing details: Using reference gene primer amplification, nucleated cell counts were estimated. Clones were sequenced by immunoSEQ multiplex PCR, and TCRdb holds only the in-frame ones, with some missing. The D gene and trimming were derived from the DNA, and the V and J assignments and clone size from that table. The sample has roughly 81,000 clones; 82% are singletons. This CDR3 contains 13 residues. Germline loops: CDR1 MNHNY, CDR2 SVGAGI (reference sequence). V was trimmed by 6 bases and J by 0 bases, leaving 8 bases between them. Sequencing was carried out using peripheral blood. This receptor was obtained from a man aged 60 to 75 with acute or convalescent COVID-19. This chain joins TRBV6-6 and TRBJ1-2, with no clear D. The CDR3 loop reads CASSPGANYGYTF. CDR3 coding DNA: TGTGCCAGCAGCCCCGGGGCTAACTATGGCTACACCTTC.